These 20 T cell receptor beta chains originate from one sample sequenced in a study of regulatory T cells in long-lasting Graves disease. Library construction for TCR beta used iRepertoire HTBI primers and Arm-PCR of CDR3 regions. TCRdb ran MiXCR on the multiplex PCR reads and lists one entry per CDR3 protein. The repertoire holds under 800,000 distinct CDR3 sequences, with roughly 15% as singletons. Described time point: newly diagnosed GD, antithyroid drugs for less than 3 months. RNA from PBMCs was the source of the TCR library. A further study also used this sample, focusing on T cells in Graves' hyperthyroidism and ophthalmopathy.

The sample consisted of peripheral blood mononuclear cells (PBMCs), taken at new diagnosis, from a patient treated with antithyroid drugs. These receptors were taken from a woman aged 25-40 years with Graves disease.

This clonotype was seen a few times. The chain links TRBV5-1 to TRBJ2-5; D remains ambiguous. The CDR3 covers 16 residues. Germline lookup yields CDR1 SGHRS and CDR2 YFSETQ. Trimming removed 4 bases at V and 1 base at J, with 17 bases between. CDR3 DNA: TGCGCCAGCAGCGACGATAAGACGGCTGCCCAAGAGACCCAGTACTTC. Its protein product is CASSDDKTAAQETQYF.

The sample holds a few counts of this clonotype. This rearrangement joins TRBV11-2 to TRBJ2-3; no clear D gene. This CDR3 has 16 residues. CDR1 is SGHAT, CDR2 FQNNGV, per germline. The ends were cut back, 3 bases at V and 5 bases at J, with 18 bases in the middle. CDR3 nucleotide sequence: TGTGCCAGCAGCTTCTCCTCCCCCCGACCCCTAGATACGCAGTATTTT. This codes for CASSFSSPRPLDTQYF.

Ten or more counts support this clonotype. The rearrangement joins TRBV5-1 to TRBJ2-7, with D possibly being TRBD2 (6 bases). Trimming removed 1 base at V and 5 bases at J, with 19 bases between. Germline V lookup: CDR1 SGHRS, CDR2 YFSETQ. This CDR3 has 16 residues. The CDR3 DNA follows: TGCGCCAGCAGCTTGAGTCTCCTAACGGGAGTGAACGAGCAGTACTTC. Protein sequence: CASSLSLLTGVNEQYF.

CDR3 region: CASSPDPGNTIYF. As DNA, the CDR3 is TGTGCCAGCAGCCCGGACCCTGGAAACACCATATATTTT. The gene calls are TRBV4-2 and TRBJ1-3, with D uncertain. Germline V CDR1 and CDR2: LGHNA, YNFKEQ. This CDR3 region has 13 residues. Trimming removed 4 bases at V and 2 bases at J, with 6 bases between.

This clonotype came up many times. The rearrangement uses TRBV7-2 and TRBJ2-1; 8 bases agree with TRBD2. Germline trimming cut 3 bases from V and 5 bases from J; bases unmatched to any gene: 9. Germline assignment: CDR1 SGHTA and CDR2 FQGNSA. The CDR3 contains 16 residues. The chain's CDR3 is CASSLQVSGTNNEQFF. The DNA of the CDR3 is TGTGCCAGCAGCTTGCAAGTTAGCGGGACTAACAATGAGCAGTTCTTC.

This clonotype came up a few times. The V gene is TRBV3-1, the J gene TRBJ2-2; perhaps TRBD2 as D (6 bases). Trimming shortened V by 7 bases and J by 2 bases, and 14 bases separated the two germline ends. The V gene's germline CDR1 is LGHDT and CDR2 YNNKEL (reference sequence). CDR3 length: 15 residues. Written as DNA, the CDR3 is TGTGCCAGCAACCAGGGACTTTCAAACACCGGGGAGCTGTTTTTT. Amino acid sequence: CASNQGLSNTGELFF. Filled out from reference TRBV3-1 and TRBJ2-2, the complete variable domain reads DTAVSQTPKYLVTQMGNDKSIKCEQNLGHDTMYWYKQDSKKFLKIMFSYNNKELIINETVPNRFSPKSPDKAHLNLHINSLELGDSAVYFCASNQGLSNTGELFFGEGSRLTVL.

There are a few counts of this clonotype. J is TRBJ2-5 and V is TRBV6-2 or TRBV6-3; maybe TRBD2 (6 bases). Germline CDR1 reads MNHEY; CDR2 reads SVGEGT. The length of the CDR3 is 15 residues. Trimming cost V 6 bases and J 1 base, with 15 bases left between them. DNA for the CDR3: TGTGCCAGCAGAAGCCCGGGACTGAGCCAAGAGACCCAGTACTTC. The encoded protein is CASRSPGLSQETQYF.

This clonotype was counted ten times or more. This rearrangement joins TRBV6-1 to TRBJ1-3, with 9 bases that match TRBD1. V lost 5 bases to trimming and J lost 4 bases; unmatched junction nucleotides: 6. CDR1 is MNHNS, CDR2 SASEGT, per germline. The CDR3 loop spans 15 amino acids. This CDR3 is CASSTGQGGGNTIYF. In nucleotides, the CDR3 is TGTGCCAGCAGTACGGGACAGGGCGGAGGAAACACCATATATTTT.

This clonotype was recorded many times. The chain recombines TRBV28 with TRBJ2-1; weak D call: TRBD2 (5 bases). The CDR3 covers 12 residues. Germline V CDR1 and CDR2: MDHEN, SYDVKM. Trimming pared 7 bases from V and 6 bases from J, leaving 10 bases between. The CDR3 sequence: CASTLGSNEQFF. The CDR3 nucleotides read TGTGCCAGCACTCTGGGGAGCAATGAGCAGTTCTTC.

This clonotype occurred many times. This chain connects TRBV27 to TRBJ1-2; D might be TRBD1 (5 bases). Germline V gene data show CDR1 as MNHEY and CDR2 as SMNVEV (reference sequence). CDR3 length: 13 residues. The ends were cut back, 8 bases at V and 3 bases at J, with 13 bases in the middle. The CDR3 spells CASLLSTDYGYTF. CDR3 DNA: TGTGCCAGCCTCCTTTCGACAGACTATGGCTACACCTTC.

In this sample, this clonotype turned up a few times. A junction end diverges from the germline sequence, so it may reflect a read error. This CDR3 is CVWRGTSGPYEQYF. DNA of the CDR3: TGTGTCTGGAGAGGGACTAGCGGGCCCTACGAGCAGTACTTC. The V and J genes are TRBV30 and TRBJ2-7, with 12 positions matching TRBD2. The CDR3 has 14 amino acids. The germline V gene encodes CDR1 GTSNPN and CDR2 SVGIG (reference sequence).

The chain's CDR3 is CASSLAGPYFYNEQFF. The CDR3 nucleotides are TGTGCCAGCAGCTTGGCCGGTCCGTATTTCTACAATGAGCAGTTCTTC. This chain connects TRBV5-5 to TRBJ2-1; unclear D gene. In germline, CDR1 is SGHKS, CDR2 YYEKEE (reference sequence). Trimming cost V 0 bases and J 3 bases, with 13 bases left between them. The CDR3 has 16 amino acids.

This clonotype was observed many times. The J gene is TRBJ2-1, the V gene TRBV7-2, with TRBD2 identical over 14 bases. V shed 4 bases, J shed 7 bases, and the junction held 6 bases outside the gene matches. Per the germline V gene, CDR1 is SGHTA and CDR2 is FQGNSA. The CDR3 covers 16 residues. The CDR3 bases are TGTGCCAGCAGCTGGGGACTAGCGGGAGATAGGAATGAGCAGTTCTTC. The encoded protein is CASSWGLAGDRNEQFF.

The chain has TRBV7-2 and TRBJ2-1; TRBD1 is a possible D gene (5 bases). V was cut by 1 base and J by 8 bases, with 9 bases left in between. The CDR3 extends over 13 amino acids. Germline loops: CDR1 SGHTA, CDR2 FQGNSA. The CDR3 sequence: CASSLGQFDEQFF. The CDR3 coding sequence is TGTGCCAGCAGCTTAGGACAGTTCGATGAGCAGTTCTTC.

The sample holds a few counts of this clonotype. The V call is TRBV19, the J call TRBJ1-5; tentatively, D is TRBD1 (5 bases). The germline V gene encodes CDR1 LNHDA and CDR2 SQIVND (reference sequence). Trimming stripped 1 base from V and 4 bases from J, with 11 bases between. The CDR3 spans 15 residues. The CDR3 reads CASSIGGGINQPQHF. CDR3 coding DNA: TGTGCCAGTAGTATAGGGGGGGGGATAAATCAGCCCCAGCATTTT.

In its sample, this clonotype was seen many times. This chain links TRBV28 with TRBJ2-7; 8 bases are shared with TRBD1. The germline CDR1 and CDR2 sequences are MDHEN and SYDVKM. Trimming took 7 bases from V and 4 from J; bases not matched to a gene: 9. The CDR3 covers 14 residues. This CDR3 reads CASIPGGLTYEQYF. CDR3 bases: TGTGCCAGCATCCCAGGGGGCCTGACGTACGAGCAGTACTTC.

The chain carries TRBV5-4 and TRBJ1-2; TRBD1 agrees at 10 bases. The junction had 11 bases not matched to a gene; V was cut back by 4 bases and J by 8 bases. The CDR3 extends over 15 amino acids. Germline V gives CDR1 SGHNT, CDR2 YYREEE (reference sequence). The CDR3 nucleotides are TGTGCCAGCAGCCCGGCAGGGACAGGGGTGAAGGGCTACACCTTC. It codes for CASSPAGTGVKGYTF.

The chain recombines TRBV18 with TRBJ1-4; 9 bases fit TRBD1. The CDR3 length is 16 residues. Germline V gene data show CDR1 as KGHSH and CDR2 as LQKENI. Unmatched junction bases numbered 7, after V lost 3 bases and J lost 5 bases. CDR3 DNA: TGTGCCAGCTCACCCGGAACAGGGGGCGTAAATGAAAAACTGTTTTTT. This encodes CASSPGTGGVNEKLFF. Looking up the rest from reference TRBV18 and TRBJ1-4 gives the full variable domain: NAGVMQNPRHLVRRRGQEARLRCSPMKGHSHVYWYRQLPEEGLKFMVYLQKENIIDESGMPKERFSAEFPKEGPSILRIQQVVRGDSAAYFCASSPGTGGVNEKLFFGSGTQLSVL.

V and J are TRBV28 and TRBJ2-3; D not resolved. The length of the CDR3 is 12 residues. Germline assignment: CDR1 MDHEN and CDR2 SYDVKM. Trimming took 6 bases from V and 10 from J, leaving 14 bases between them. The CDR3 coding sequence is TGTGCCAGCAGCTCGTCGACTGAGGCGCAGTATTTT. This codes for CASSSSTEAQYF. The complete variable domain, with remaining parts taken from reference TRBV28 and TRBJ2-3, reads DVKVTQSSRYLVKRTGEKVFLECVQDMDHENMFWYRQDPGLGLRLIYFSYDVKMKEKGDIPEGYSVSREKKERFSLILESASTNQTSMYLCASSSSTEAQYFGPGTRLTVL.

This clonotype occurred many times. The chain joins TRBV6-1 to TRBJ2-2; D is perhaps TRBD2 (5 bases). Trimming stripped 6 bases from V and 7 bases from J, with 21 bases between. The CDR3 runs 16 residues. CDR1 is MNHNS and CDR2 is SASEGT in the germline V gene. The CDR3 loop reads CASSLTGSTSHGELFF. Here the CDR3 DNA reads TGTGCCAGCAGCCTAACTGGGAGTACCTCCCACGGGGAGCTGTTTTTT.